This T cell receptor beta chain comes out of a study of technical replicates of blood from several donors. This clone was found a few times. Germline CDR1 is MDHEN and CDR2 is SYDVKM. Trimming took off 5 bases at V and 6 bases at J, with 17 bases between the two ends. The CDR3 loop spans 15 amino acids. Produced via immunoSEQ multiplex PCR; TCRdb's table is partial and in-frame only. The table shows around 89,000 clones, with approximately 93% occurring only once. The chain employs TRBV28 and TRBJ1-5; TRBD1 is a possible D gene (6 bases). This clonotype was obtained from a human donor in good health. Material for sequencing was T cells isolated from PBMCs. CDR3 sequence (DNA): TGTGCCAGCAGTCCGGGACATCATTGGTCTCAGCCCCAGCATTTT. This sequence encodes CASSPGHHWSQPQHF.